A selection of T cell receptor beta chains follows, all from one sample in a study of blood T cell repertoires in COVID-19. Assay: immunoSEQ multiplex PCR; the TCRdb copy retains only in-frame clones and omits some. The repertoire holds more than 200,000 clones, approximately 90% seen once, with approximately 2.5% in the top ten. The sequencing sample was made of peripheral blood. All receptors derive from a man aged 25-45 years with COVID-19, enrolled during active disease. Each CDR3 is given with its conserved first and last residue. D genes are given only for firm matches. Clone size is not always given. Where it is, it says once, few, many or a class for expanded clones.

size,V,D,J,DNA,CDR3
-,TRBV28,-,TRBJ2-3,TGTGCCAGCAGCCGAGACAGTTTCAGCACAGATACGCAGTATTTT,CASSRDSFSTDTQYF
-,TRBV15,-,TRBJ1-1,TGTGCCACCAGCAGACAGGGTAACACTGAAGCTTTCTTT,CATSRQGNTEAFF
once,TRBV6-6,-,TRBJ1-3,TGTGCCAGCAGGGGTACGGAGCGCGGAAACACCATATATTTT,CASRGTERGNTIYF
-,TRBV4-2,TRBD2,TRBJ2-7,TGTGCCAGCAGCCAAGTATTTAGCGGGGGGGCCGGCGACGAGCAGTACTTC,CASSQVFSGGAGDEQYF
few,TRBV5-6,TRBD1,TRBJ1-4,TGTGCCAGCAGCTTGCAGGGGGCGCGGGAAAAACTGTTTTTT,CASSLQGAREKLFF
-,TRBV19,TRBD2,TRBJ2-1,TGTGCCAGTAGTATTCGTGGTCTAGCGGGAGAATCTCCAAATGAGCAGTTCTTC,CASSIRGLAGESPNEQFF
-,TRBV19,TRBD2,TRBJ2-1,TGTGCCAGTAAGAGACTAGCGGAAAACAATGAGCAGTTCTTC,CASKRLAENNEQFF
-,TRBV9,-,TRBJ2-7,TGTGCCAGCAGCGTAGGAGGAGGAGGGAGGACCCTCTCGGGGGAGCAGTACTTC,CASSVGGGGRTLSGEQYF
-,TRBV5-1,TRBD1,TRBJ1-4,TGCGCCAGCAGCCCCTGGACAGGGGGCGATGGTGAAAAACTGTTTTTT,CASSPWTGGDGEKLFF
-,TRBV18,TRBD1,TRBJ1-4,TGTGCCAGCTCACCCCGGACAGGGGGCAGGTTTGGCACTAATGAAAAACTGTTTTTT,CASSPRTGGRFGTNEKLFF
-,TRBV7-9,-,TRBJ2-7,TGTGCCAGCAGCAAGGAGGAGGGCCGGAACGAGCAGTACTTC,CASSKEEGRNEQYF
-,TRBV6-1,-,TRBJ2-2,TGTGCCAGCAGTGAAGGCAGGAACACCGGGGAGCTGTTTTTT,CASSEGRNTGELFF
-,TRBV2,TRBD1,TRBJ1-6,TGTGCCAGCAGTGAAGAGGGGACAGGGGGCGGGTCACCCCTCCACTTT,CASSEEGTGGGSPLHF
-,TRBV12-5,TRBD1,TRBJ2-2,TGTGCTAGTGGTTTCAACAGGGGCCAGGGCACCGGGGAGCTGTTTTTT,CASGFNRGQGTGELFF
-,TRBV27,TRBD1,TRBJ1-6,TGTGCCAGCAGAGGGACAGGGGTAAATTCACCCCTCCACTTT,CASRGTGVNSPLHF
-,TRBV7-2,-,TRBJ1-1,TGTGCCAGCAGCACATACAGTAACACTGAAGCTTTCTTT,CASSTYSNTEAFF
-,TRBV6-5,TRBD1,TRBJ1-2,TGTGCCAGCAGCTTAGTTACAGGGGCGGTCTATGGCTACACCTTC,CASSLVTGAVYGYTF
-,TRBV7-8,TRBD1,TRBJ1-1,TGTGCCAGCAGCTTAGGAAACTCGGGACAGGGGAAAACTGAAGCTTTCTTT,CASSLGNSGQGKTEAFF
-,TRBV2,-,TRBJ1-6,TGTGCCAGCAGCAGGCCCAGCTCCTATAATTCACCCCTCCACTTT,CASSRPSSYNSPLHF
-,TRBV18,TRBD1,TRBJ1-2,TGTGCCAGCTCACCAGTCACAGGGGTGCCTTATAACTATGGCTACACCTTC,CASSPVTGVPYNYGYTF
once,TRBV2,TRBD2,TRBJ2-3,TGTGCCAGCAGTGAATTTGGACTAGCCCCGACCGCTAGCACAGATACGCAGTATTTT,CASSEFGLAPTASTDTQYF
-,TRBV5-5,-,TRBJ2-7,TGTGCCAGCAGCTACCGGGACACCTCCTACGAGCAGTACTTC,CASSYRDTSYEQYF
-,TRBV2,-,TRBJ1-3,TGTGCCAGCAGGTGGCAGGGGACCTCTGGAAACACCATATATTTT,CASRWQGTSGNTIYF
-,TRBV18,-,TRBJ1-2,TGTGCCAGCTCACCCGTCCCCAGGGCCTATGGCTACACCTTC,CASSPVPRAYGYTF
-,TRBV3-1/TRBV3-2,-,TRBJ1-2,TGTGCCAGCAGCCAAGAGTATAGAGTCCATGGCTACACCTTC,CASSQEYRVHGYTF
-,TRBV5-1,TRBD2,TRBJ2-1,TGCGCCAGCAGCTTCACTAGCGGTTACAATGAGCAGTTCTTC,CASSFTSGYNEQFF
-,TRBV6-5,-,TRBJ1-3,TGTGCCAGCTCTTCCCTCCCAGGGGAAGAATACACCATATATTTT,CASSSLPGEEYTIYF
-,TRBV4-3,-,TRBJ2-2,TGCGCCAGCAGCCAAGATTTAGGGGGAAACACCGGGGAGCTGTTTTTT,CASSQDLGGNTGELFF
-,TRBV6-5,-,TRBJ2-1,TGTGCCAGCATATCCCCCTCTTACAATGAGCAGTTCTTC,CASISPSYNEQFF
-,TRBV7-2,-,TRBJ1-2,TGTGCCAGCAGCTCCCTAGGATTTAACTATGGCTACACCTTC,CASSSLGFNYGYTF
-,TRBV7-2,TRBD2,TRBJ2-1,TGTGCCAGCAGCTTTCTAGCGGGGGCCTCCAATGAGCAGTTCTTC,CASSFLAGASNEQFF
-,TRBV7-8,TRBD2,TRBJ2-2,TGTGCCAGCAGCCTTAGCGGGGGGGCAACCGGGGAGCTGTTTTTT,CASSLSGGATGELFF
-,TRBV11-2,-,TRBJ1-1,TGTGCCAGCAGCTTAGGAGGCAAAACTGAAGCTTTCTTT,CASSLGGKTEAFF
-,TRBV6-5,TRBD1,TRBJ1-2,TGTGCCAGCAGTTCGGGACAGGGAGATGGCTACACCTTC,CASSSGQGDGYTF
-,TRBV24-1,TRBD1,TRBJ2-1,TGTGCCACCAGTGAGCCTGGACAGGGGAAAGATGAGCAGTTCTTC,CATSEPGQGKDEQFF
-,TRBV7-2,-,TRBJ2-7,TGTGCCAGCAGCTTAGTTGGGGCAACAGACGAGCAGTACTTC,CASSLVGATDEQYF
-,TRBV3-1/TRBV3-2,TRBD1,TRBJ1-2,TGTGCCAGCAGCCAGAGTGGGCAGGGGGAACCTAACTATGGCTACACCTTC,CASSQSGQGEPNYGYTF
-,TRBV5-4,-,TRBJ1-2,TGTGCCAGCAGCCCCCCGGGGAGGCAGGGAAAAGATGGCTACACCTTC,CASSPPGRQGKDGYTF
-,TRBV5-1,-,TRBJ1-1,TGCGCCAGCAGCCACTTCGGGGTTGACACTGAAGCTTTCTTT,CASSHFGVDTEAFF
once,TRBV28,-,TRBJ1-2,TGTGCCAGCAGCCCCAAGGAGTGGAATAACTATGGCTACACCTTC,CASSPKEWNNYGYTF
once,TRBV6-2/TRBV6-3,TRBD2,TRBJ2-1,TGTGCCAGCAGTTACCGGACTAGCGGGATCATTTACAATGAGCAGTTCTTC,CASSYRTSGIIYNEQFF